The clone carrying this T cell receptor (beta chain) was recorded at least ten times. The sample belongs to a study of T-cell reconstitution after alpha-beta-depleted transplantation in children. The CDR3 sequence is 12 residues long. Trimming removed 6 bases from V and 5 bases from J; junction bases left unmatched: 4. Germline CDR1 and CDR2: SQVTM and ANQGSEA. The TCRbeta library incorporated unique molecular identifiers. TCRdb used MiXCR to reprocess the PCR reads, holding one entry per CDR3 protein. The sample consists of about 610,000 distinct CDR3 sequences, about 10% of them appearing once. The material sequenced was PBMCs from the stem cell graft donor, taken from the stem cell graft. The clonotype comes from a human donor who donated a stem cell graft to a child with acute myeloid leukemia. The J gene is TRBJ2-5, the V gene TRBV29-1; 9 nucleotides match TRBD1. CDR3 sequence reads: CSVDRGAETQYF. For the CDR3, the DNA is TGCAGCGTCGACAGGGGGGCGGAGACCCAGTACTTC.